This TCR beta chain comes out of a study of T cell responses to AZD1222 COVID-19 vaccine. Germline V gene data show CDR1 as MNHEY and CDR2 as SMNVEV (reference sequence). The CDR3 extends over 14 amino acids. V was cut by 5 bases and J by 0 bases, with 10 bases left in between. This table comes from immunoSEQ multiplex PCR, and its TCRdb copy is limited to in-frame clones, with some not included. This sample carries over 70,000 clones, about 74% of them seen once, and the ten largest clones take 27%. Notes on the study in general: Epitopes outside B.1.351 and B.1.1.7 mutated regions reportedly drew nearly half of spike TCRs.

A few counts support this clone. Antigen unknown. The clonotype originates from an adult who received the MenACWY meningococcal vaccine as a control. V and J are TRBV27 and TRBJ1-2; D is unresolved. The source was peripheral blood, collected 28 days after the second dose of the MenACWY control vaccine. The CDR3 DNA follows: TGTGCCAGCAGTCCCCGGGCCTCTAACTATGGCTACACCTTC. Its protein is CASSPRASNYGYTF.